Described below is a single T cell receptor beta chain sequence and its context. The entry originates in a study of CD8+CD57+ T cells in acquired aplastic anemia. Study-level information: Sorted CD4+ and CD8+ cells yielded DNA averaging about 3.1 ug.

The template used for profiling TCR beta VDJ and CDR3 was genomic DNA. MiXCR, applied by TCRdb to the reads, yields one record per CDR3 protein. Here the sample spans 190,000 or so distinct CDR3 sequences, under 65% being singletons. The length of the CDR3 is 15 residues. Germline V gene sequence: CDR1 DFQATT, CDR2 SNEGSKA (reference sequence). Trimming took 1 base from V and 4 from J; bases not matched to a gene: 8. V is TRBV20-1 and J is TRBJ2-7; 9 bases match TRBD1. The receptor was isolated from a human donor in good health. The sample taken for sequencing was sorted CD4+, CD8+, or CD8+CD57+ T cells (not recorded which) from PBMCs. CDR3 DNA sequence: TGCAGTGCTAGAGGGGTGGGGACAGGGAATTACGAGCAGTACTTC. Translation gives CSARGVGTGNYEQYF.